Below, 20 T cell receptor beta chains from the same sample are listed, as sequenced in a study of T cells in Graves' hyperthyroidism and ophthalmopathy. Authors of the study amplified TCR beta CDR3 regions from RNA transcripts. In the first-round RT-PCR of the TCR CDR3, the HTBI primer set was used. TCRdb itself ran the multiplex PCR reads through MiXCR, one entry per CDR3 protein. The sample includes about 290,000 distinct CDR3 sequences, about an eighth of them seen just once. The sequenced sample was blood. These TCRs come from a woman between 25 and 40 years old with Graves' hyperthyroidism that later progressed to Graves' ophthalmopathy.

This clonotype was counted at least ten times. The chain uses TRBV28 and TRBJ2-1; 10 bases are shared with TRBD2. This CDR3 has 15 residues. Per germline, CDR1 MDHEN and CDR2 SYDVKM. V shed 5 bases and J 5 bases; nucleotides not matched to a gene: 6. The chain's CDR3 is CASSVRTSGNNEQFF. In nucleotides, the CDR3 is TGTGCCAGCAGTGTCCGGACTAGCGGAAACAATGAGCAGTTCTTC.

This clonotype was detected ten times or more. This rearrangement joins TRBV20-1 to TRBJ2-1, with D perhaps matching TRBD1 or TRBD2 (5 bases each). The CDR3 has 14 residues. Germline values: CDR1 DFQATT, CDR2 SNEGSKA (reference sequence). V was pared by 6 bases and J by 2 bases, with 14 bases between. The CDR3 sequence is CSAPGDPAYNEQFF. CDR3 coding DNA: TGCAGTGCCCCTGGGGACCCCGCCTACAATGAGCAGTTCTTC.

This clonotype was picked up many times. The V and J genes are TRBV12-3 or TRBV12-4 and TRBJ1-5; D is undetermined. Trimming took 4 bases from V and 8 from J, leaving 9 bases between them. The CDR3 runs 12 residues. The CDR3 DNA follows: TGTGCCAGCAGTTCCTACAAGGAGCCCCAGCATTTT. The encoded protein is CASSSYKEPQHF.

This clonotype was picked up many times. The chain recombines TRBV12-3 or TRBV12-4 with TRBJ2-1, with D perhaps TRBD2 (6 bases). The CDR3 covers 12 residues. V was pared by 5 bases and J by 8 bases, with 10 bases between. This CDR3 reads CASSPLADEQFF. The CDR3 DNA sequence: TGTGCCAGCAGTCCCTTAGCGGATGAGCAGTTCTTC.

The chain uses TRBV6-2 or TRBV6-3 and TRBJ2-3; 7 positions match TRBD2. The CDR3 spans 15 residues. Germline assignment: CDR1 MNHEY and CDR2 SVGEGT. V lost 7 bases and J lost 2; bases outside the gene matches: 9. CDR3 in DNA: TGTGCCAGCACCACCCGACTAGCAGTCACAGATACGCAGTATTTT. It translates to CASTTRLAVTDTQYF.

This clonotype was observed a handful of times. This chain links TRBV4-3 with TRBJ2-3, with 7 bases matching TRBD2. CDR1 and CDR2 (germline): LGHNA, YSLEER. The V gene end was trimmed by 4 bases and the J gene end by 1 base; junction bases not matched to a gene: 5. The CDR3 contains 15 residues. The CDR3, as DNA: TGCGCCAGCAGCCCCCTTACTAGCGGCACAGATACGCAGTATTTT. It yields the protein CASSPLTSGTDTQYF.

The sample holds many counts of this clonotype. V is TRBV4-2 and J is TRBJ2-7, with D possibly being TRBD1 (5 bases). This CDR3 has 14 residues. Trimming removed 1 base from V and 4 bases from J, with 11 bases in between. From germline, CDR1 is LGHNA and CDR2 YNFKEQ. CDR3 in amino acids: CASSQGSRAYEQYF. The CDR3 DNA reads as TGTGCCAGCAGCCAAGGAAGCAGGGCATACGAGCAGTACTTC.

This clonotype was seen repeatedly, ten times or more. The gene calls are TRBV7-3 and TRBJ2-1; tentatively, D is TRBD1 or TRBD2 (6 bases each). The germline CDR1 and CDR2 sequences are SGHTA and FQGTGA. The CDR3 covers 14 residues. V lost 1 base and J lost 8, with 12 bases in between. DNA of the CDR3: TGTGCCAGCAGCTTAATAGGGGGAGGTGATGAGCAGTTCTTC. Amino acids: CASSLIGGGDEQFF. The complete variable domain, with remaining parts taken from reference TRBV7-3 and TRBJ2-1, reads GAGVSQTPSNKVTEKGKYVELRCDPISGHTALYWYRQSLGQGPEFLIYFQGTGAADDSGLPNDRFFAVRPEGSVSTLKIQRTERGDSAVYLCASSLIGGGDEQFFGPGTRLTVL.

This clonotype has only a few counts. For the CDR3, the DNA is TGTGCCAGCAGCCCCAGGGCCGGGGGCACCGGGGAGCTGTTTTTT. Translated, it gives CASSPRAGGTGELFF. The rearrangement links TRBV7-9 to TRBJ2-2, with D perhaps TRBD2 (6 bases). Germline CDR1 SEHNR, CDR2 FQNEAQ (reference sequence). The CDR3 is 15 residues long. Trimming cost V 5 bases and J 4 bases, with 14 bases left between them.

There are many counts of this clonotype. This chain connects TRBV20-1 to TRBJ1-6; D not certain. The length of the CDR3 is 15 residues. Germline CDR1 is DFQATT and CDR2 is SNEGSKA (reference sequence). Trimming stripped 0 bases from V and 9 bases from J, with 15 bases between. The CDR3 here is CSARDLGLGFSPLHF. CDR3 nucleotides: TGCAGTGCTAGAGATCTAGGACTCGGTTTTTCACCCCTCCACTTT.

This clonotype was seen a few times. The CDR3 is CSARRGLAGRTGELFF. The CDR3 bases are TGCAGTGCTAGAAGGGGACTAGCGGGCCGCACCGGGGAGCTGTTTTTT. The chain links TRBV20-1 to TRBJ2-2, with TRBD2 identical over 12 bases. Germline V gives CDR1 DFQATT, CDR2 SNEGSKA (reference sequence). J lost 4 bases, V lost 2 bases, and 5 bases had no gene match. There are 16 residues in the CDR3.

This clonotype has at least ten counts. The rearrangement links TRBV11-2 to TRBJ2-2; TRBD2 matches at 9 bases. The CDR3 consists of 18 residues. After removal of 6 bases from V and 6 bases from J, the junction contained 17 bases not matched to a gene. The germline CDR1 and CDR2 sequences are SGHAT and FQNNGV. The CDR3 bases are TGTGCCAGCAGTTCAGACGCGGTGGTAGCGGGAGATGCCGGGGAGCTGTTTTTT. Its translation: CASSSDAVVAGDAGELFF.

The genes are TRBV28 and TRBJ2-5, with 15 bases fitting TRBD2. The V segment lost 5 bases and the J segment 6 bases; nucleotides outside the gene matches: 16. CDR3 length equals 19 residues. Germline V CDR1 and CDR2: MDHEN, SYDVKM. The DNA for the CDR3 is TGTGCCAGCAGTATACTCCCCCCCCGGACTAGCGGGAGGGTGAAGACCCAGTACTTC. Protein sequence: CASSILPPRTSGRVKTQYF.

This clonotype showed up many times. The chain uses TRBV27 and TRBJ1-2, with no clear D. Per the germline V gene, CDR1 is MNHEY and CDR2 is SMNVEV (reference sequence). V was pared by 6 bases and J by 4 bases, with 15 bases between. This CDR3 is 14 amino acids long. The CDR3 region has the DNA TGTGCCAGCAGCTCCAGGACGGAACCCTATGGCTACACCTTC. This gives the protein CASSSRTEPYGYTF.

This clonotype occurred many times. The chain links TRBV28 to TRBJ2-5; possible D gene TRBD2, 6 bases. CDR1 is MDHEN, CDR2 SYDVKM, per germline. V was clipped by 5 bases and J by 5 bases, with 18 bases between them. The CDR3 is 15 residues long. Here the CDR3 reads CASSQGLTKTETQYF. CDR3 DNA: TGTGCCAGCAGTCAGGGACTTACAAAGACGGAGACCCAGTACTTC.

This clonotype was seen just once. The chain carries TRBV2 and TRBJ2-3; 10 bases line up with TRBD2. The germline CDR1 and CDR2 sequences are SNHLY and FYNNEI. CDR3 length: 15 residues. With V trimmed by 4 bases and J by 2 bases, 3 bases remained unmatched. As DNA, the CDR3 is TGTGCCAGCAGTGGGACTAGCGGAGTCACAGATACGCAGTATTTT. Translation gives CASSGTSGVTDTQYF.

In its sample, this clonotype was seen a few times. The rearrangement links TRBV27 to TRBJ2-1; a possible D gene is TRBD1 (6 bases). The germline V gene encodes CDR1 MNHEY and CDR2 SMNVEV (reference sequence). The V end lost 4 bases, the J end lost 8 bases, and 12 bases lay between the germline ends. CDR3 length: 13 amino acids. CDR3 sequence: CASSSDSKYEQFF. The DNA of the CDR3 is TGTGCCAGCAGTTCGGACAGTAAATATGAGCAGTTCTTC.

This clonotype occurred a few times. The rearrangement uses TRBV29-1 and TRBJ2-5, with D possibly TRBD2 on 5 matching bases. CDR3 length: 15 residues. V was shortened by 3 bases and J by 2 bases, with 16 bases between the two germline ends. The V gene's germline CDR1 is SQVTM and CDR2 ANQGSEA. The CDR3 loop reads CSVESPAVLQETQYF. The DNA for the CDR3 is TGCAGCGTTGAGAGTCCAGCGGTCCTACAAGAGACCCAGTACTTC.

As concerns this clonotype: A much larger clone differs from this one at a single base, so this may be a read error. The rearrangement joins TRBV6-1 to TRBJ2-1, with TRBD2 matching over 9 bases. V lost 3 bases to trimming and J lost 7 bases; unmatched junction nucleotides: 7. This CDR3 contains 15 residues. The germline gives CDR1 MNHNS, CDR2 SASEGT. The CDR3, as DNA: TGTGCCAGCAGTGAGGGCGGGAGGGCCTTGAATGAGCAGTTCTTC. It is translated as CASSEGGRALNEQFF.

This clonotype was observed a handful of times. The chain carries TRBV14 and TRBJ2-1; D remains ambiguous. The CDR3 loop spans 13 amino acids. The germline V gene has CDR1 SGHDN and CDR2 FVKESK. With 1 base removed from V and 9 bases from J, the gap between germline ends came to 10 bases. CDR3: CASSQGHFSEQFF. In DNA form, the CDR3 reads TGTGCCAGCAGCCAAGGCCACTTTAGTGAGCAGTTCTTC.